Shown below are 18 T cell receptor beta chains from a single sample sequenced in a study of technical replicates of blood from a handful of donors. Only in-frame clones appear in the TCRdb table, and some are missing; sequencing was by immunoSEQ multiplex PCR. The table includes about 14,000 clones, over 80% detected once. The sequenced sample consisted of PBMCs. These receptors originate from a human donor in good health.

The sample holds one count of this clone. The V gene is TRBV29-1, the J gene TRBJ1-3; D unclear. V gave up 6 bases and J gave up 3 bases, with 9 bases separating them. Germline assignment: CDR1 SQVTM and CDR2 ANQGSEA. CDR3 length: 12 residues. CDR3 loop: CSVMEGGNTIYF. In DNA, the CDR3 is TGCAGCGTAATGGAGGGTGGAAACACCATATATTTT.

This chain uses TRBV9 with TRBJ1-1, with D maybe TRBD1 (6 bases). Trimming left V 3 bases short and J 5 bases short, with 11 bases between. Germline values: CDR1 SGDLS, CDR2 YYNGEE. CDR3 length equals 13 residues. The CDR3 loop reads CASSEGGGTEAFF. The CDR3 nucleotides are TGTGCCAGCAGCGAAGGGGGAGGGACTGAAGCTTTCTTT.

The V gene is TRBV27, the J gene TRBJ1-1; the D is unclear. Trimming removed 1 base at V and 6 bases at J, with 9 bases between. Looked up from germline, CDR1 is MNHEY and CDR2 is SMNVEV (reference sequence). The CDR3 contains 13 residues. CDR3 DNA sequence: TGTGCCAGCAGTTTATGGGCTGACGCTGAAGCTTTCTTT. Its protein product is CASSLWADAEAFF.

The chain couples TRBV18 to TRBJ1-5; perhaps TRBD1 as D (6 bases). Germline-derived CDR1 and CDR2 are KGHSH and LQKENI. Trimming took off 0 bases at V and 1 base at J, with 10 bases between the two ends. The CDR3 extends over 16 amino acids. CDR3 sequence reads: CASSPPSQGSNQPQHF. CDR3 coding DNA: TGTGCCAGCTCACCACCGTCCCAGGGGAGCAATCAGCCCCAGCATTTT.

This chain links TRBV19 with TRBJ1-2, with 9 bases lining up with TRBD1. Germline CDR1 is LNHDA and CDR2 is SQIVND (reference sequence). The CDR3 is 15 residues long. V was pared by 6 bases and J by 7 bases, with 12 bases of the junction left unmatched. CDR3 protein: CASSNKGTGLRGYTF. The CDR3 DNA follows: TGTGCCAGTAGCAACAAAGGGACAGGGCTGCGTGGCTACACCTTC.

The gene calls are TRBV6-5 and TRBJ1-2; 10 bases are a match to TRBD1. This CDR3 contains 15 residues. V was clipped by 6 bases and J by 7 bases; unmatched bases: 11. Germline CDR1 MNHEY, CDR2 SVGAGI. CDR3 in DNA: TGTGCCAGCAGCAACCACGGGACAGGGGTCGCTGGCTACACCTTC. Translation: CASSNHGTGVAGYTF.

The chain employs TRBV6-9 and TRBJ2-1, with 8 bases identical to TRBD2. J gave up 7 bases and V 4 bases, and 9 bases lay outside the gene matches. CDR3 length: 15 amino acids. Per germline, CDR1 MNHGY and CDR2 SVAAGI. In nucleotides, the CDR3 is TGTGCCAGCAGTTGGGGAGCGGGAGAGGCTAATGAGCAGTTCTTC. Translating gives CASSWGAGEANEQFF.

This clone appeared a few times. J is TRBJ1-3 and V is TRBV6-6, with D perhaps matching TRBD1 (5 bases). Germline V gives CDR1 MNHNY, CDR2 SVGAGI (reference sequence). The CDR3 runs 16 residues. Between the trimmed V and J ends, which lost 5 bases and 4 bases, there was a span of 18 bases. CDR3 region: CASSRSGTGAGNTIYF. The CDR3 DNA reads TGTGCCAGCAGTAGATCCGGGACGGGAGCCGGAAACACCATATATTTT.

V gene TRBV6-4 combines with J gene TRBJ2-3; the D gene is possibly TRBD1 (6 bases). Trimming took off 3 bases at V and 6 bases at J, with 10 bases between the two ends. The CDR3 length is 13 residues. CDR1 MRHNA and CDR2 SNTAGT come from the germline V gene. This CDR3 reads CASSEDSEDTQYF. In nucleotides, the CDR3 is TGTGCCAGCAGTGAGGACAGCGAGGATACGCAGTATTTT.

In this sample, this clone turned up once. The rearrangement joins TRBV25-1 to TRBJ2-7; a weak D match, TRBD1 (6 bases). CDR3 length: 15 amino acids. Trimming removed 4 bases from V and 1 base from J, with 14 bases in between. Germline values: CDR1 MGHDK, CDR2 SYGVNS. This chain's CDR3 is CASSAPQGLSYEQYF. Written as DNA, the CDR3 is TGTGCCAGCAGTGCCCCCCAGGGGTTGTCCTACGAGCAGTACTTC.

The CDR3 reads CASSLPGGDTEAFF. CDR3 nucleotide sequence: TGTGCCAGCAGCTTACCAGGGGGTGACACTGAAGCTTTCTTT. V is TRBV7-2 and J is TRBJ1-1; 7 bases are shared with TRBD1. J gave up 3 bases and V 2 bases, and 3 bases lay outside the gene matches. The CDR3 covers 14 residues. CDR1 is SGHTA, CDR2 FQGNSA, per germline.

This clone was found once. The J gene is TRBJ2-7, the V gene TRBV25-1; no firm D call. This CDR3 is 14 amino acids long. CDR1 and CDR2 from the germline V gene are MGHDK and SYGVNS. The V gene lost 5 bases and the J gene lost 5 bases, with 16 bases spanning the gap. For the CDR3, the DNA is TGTGCCAGCAGTTTCTCGCGCAGGTCAGACGAGCAGTACTTC. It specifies CASSFSRRSDEQYF.

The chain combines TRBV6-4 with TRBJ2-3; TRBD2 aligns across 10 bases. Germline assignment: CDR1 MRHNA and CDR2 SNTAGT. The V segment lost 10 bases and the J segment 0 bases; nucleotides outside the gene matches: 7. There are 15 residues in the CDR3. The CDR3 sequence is CATELAGPSTDTQYF. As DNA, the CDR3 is TGTGCCACCGAACTAGCGGGGCCTAGCACAGATACGCAGTATTTT.

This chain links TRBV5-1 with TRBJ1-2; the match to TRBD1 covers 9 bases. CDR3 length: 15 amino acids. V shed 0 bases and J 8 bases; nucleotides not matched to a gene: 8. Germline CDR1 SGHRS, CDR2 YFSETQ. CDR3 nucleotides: TGCGCCAGCAGCTTGGGCGTACAGGGGGCGCTGGGCTACACCTTC. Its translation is CASSLGVQGALGYTF.

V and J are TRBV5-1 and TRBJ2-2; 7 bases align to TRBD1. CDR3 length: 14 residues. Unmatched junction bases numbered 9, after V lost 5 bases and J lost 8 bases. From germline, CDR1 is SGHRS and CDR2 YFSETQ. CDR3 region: CASRDRTPEGELFF. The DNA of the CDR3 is TGCGCCAGCAGGGACAGGACCCCTGAAGGGGAGCTGTTTTTT.

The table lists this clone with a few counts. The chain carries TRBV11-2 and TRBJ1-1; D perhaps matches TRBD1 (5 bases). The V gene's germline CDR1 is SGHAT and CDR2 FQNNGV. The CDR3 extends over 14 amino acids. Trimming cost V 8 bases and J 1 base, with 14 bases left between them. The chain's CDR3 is CASQAVTANTEAFF. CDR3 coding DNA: TGTGCCAGCCAGGCGGTGACAGCGAACACTGAAGCTTTCTTT.

The CDR3 DNA reads as TGTGCCATCAACAACAGGGAAGGTGACTACACCTTC. Its protein is CAINNREGDYTF. V usage is TRBV10-3 and J usage is TRBJ1-2, with D perhaps TRBD1 (6 bases). Per germline, CDR1 ENHRY and CDR2 SYGVKD. Trimming cost V 7 bases and J 10 bases, with 16 bases left between them. The CDR3 has 12 residues.

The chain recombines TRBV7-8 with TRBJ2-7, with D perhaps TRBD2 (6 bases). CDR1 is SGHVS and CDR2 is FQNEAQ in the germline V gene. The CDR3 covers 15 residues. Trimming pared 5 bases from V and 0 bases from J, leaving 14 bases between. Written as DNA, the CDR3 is TGTGCCAGCAGCCTTAGCGGCAGGGCCTCCTACGAGCAGTACTTC. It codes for CASSLSGRASYEQYF. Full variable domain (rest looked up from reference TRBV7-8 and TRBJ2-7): GAGVSQSPRYKVAKRGQDVALRCDPISGHVSLFWYQQALGQGPEFLTYFQNEAQLDKSGLPSDRFFAERPEGSVSTLKIQRTQQEDSAVYLCASSLSGRASYEQYFGPGTRLTVT.